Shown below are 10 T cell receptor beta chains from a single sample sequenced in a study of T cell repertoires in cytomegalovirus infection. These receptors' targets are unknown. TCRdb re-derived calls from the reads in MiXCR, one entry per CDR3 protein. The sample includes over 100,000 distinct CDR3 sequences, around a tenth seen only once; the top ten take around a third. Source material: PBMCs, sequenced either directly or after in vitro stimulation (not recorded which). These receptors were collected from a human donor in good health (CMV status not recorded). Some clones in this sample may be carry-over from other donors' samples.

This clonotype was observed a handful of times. The CDR3 DNA sequence: TGTGCCAGCAGACCTAGGGGACGCTACTATGGCTACACCTTC. The encoded protein is CASRPRGRYYGYTF. The V call is TRBV12-3 or TRBV12-4, the J call TRBJ1-2, with a tentative D call TRBD1 (5 bases). Trimming stripped 6 bases from V and 3 bases from J, with 14 bases between. The CDR3 runs to 14 residues.

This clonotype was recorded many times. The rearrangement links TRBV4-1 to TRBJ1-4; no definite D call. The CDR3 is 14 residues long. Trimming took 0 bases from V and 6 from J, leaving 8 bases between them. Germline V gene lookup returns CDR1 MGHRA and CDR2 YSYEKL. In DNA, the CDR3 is TGCGCCAGCAGCCAAGACGGGGTAGATGAAAAACTGTTTTTT. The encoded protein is CASSQDGVDEKLFF.

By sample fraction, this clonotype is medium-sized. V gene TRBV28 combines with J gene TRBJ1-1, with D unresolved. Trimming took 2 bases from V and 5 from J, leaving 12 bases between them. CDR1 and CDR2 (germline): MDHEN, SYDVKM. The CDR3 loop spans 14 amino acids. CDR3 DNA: TGTGCCAGCAGTTTACGTCAGGTTAGGACTGAAGCTTTCTTT. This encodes CASSLRQVRTEAFF.

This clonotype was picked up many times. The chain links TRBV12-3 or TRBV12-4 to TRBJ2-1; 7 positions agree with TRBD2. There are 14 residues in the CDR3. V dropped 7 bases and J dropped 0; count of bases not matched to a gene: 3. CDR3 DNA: TGTGCCAGCACCAGGACTAGCTCCTACAATGAGCAGTTCTTC. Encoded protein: CASTRTSSYNEQFF.

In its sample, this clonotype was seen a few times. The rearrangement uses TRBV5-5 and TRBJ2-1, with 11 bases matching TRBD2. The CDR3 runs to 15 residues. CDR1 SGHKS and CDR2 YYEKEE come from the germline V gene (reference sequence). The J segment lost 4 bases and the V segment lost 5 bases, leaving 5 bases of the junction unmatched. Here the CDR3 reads CASSVTSGAYNEQFF. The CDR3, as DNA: TGTGCCAGCAGTGTGACTAGCGGGGCTTACAATGAGCAGTTCTTC.

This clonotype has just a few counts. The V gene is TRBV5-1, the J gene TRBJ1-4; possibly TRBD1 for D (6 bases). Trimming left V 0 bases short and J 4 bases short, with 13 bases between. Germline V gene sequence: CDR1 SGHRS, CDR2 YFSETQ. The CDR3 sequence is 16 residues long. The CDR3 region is CASSLVRRGDNEKLFF. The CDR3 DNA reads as TGCGCCAGCAGCTTGGTCCGCAGGGGAGATAATGAAAAACTGTTTTTT. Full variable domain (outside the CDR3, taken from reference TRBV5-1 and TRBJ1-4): KAGVTQTPRYLIKTRGQQVTLSCSPISGHRSVSWYQQTPGQGLQFLFEYFSETQRNKGNFPGRFSGRQFSNSRSEMNVSTLELGDSALYLCASSLVRRGDNEKLFFGSGTQLSVL.

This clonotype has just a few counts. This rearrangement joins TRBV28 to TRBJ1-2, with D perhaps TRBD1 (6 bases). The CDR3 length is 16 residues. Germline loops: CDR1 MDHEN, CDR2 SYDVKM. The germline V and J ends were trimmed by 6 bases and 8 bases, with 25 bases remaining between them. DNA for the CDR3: TGTGCCAGCAGCCCCGGTGGGGAAAGGGGCGGGGGCGGCTACACCTTC. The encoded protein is CASSPGGERGGGGYTF.

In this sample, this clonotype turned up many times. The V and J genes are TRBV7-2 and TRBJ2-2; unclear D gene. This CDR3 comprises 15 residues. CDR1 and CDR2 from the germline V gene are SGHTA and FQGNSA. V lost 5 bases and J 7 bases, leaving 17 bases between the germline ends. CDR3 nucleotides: TGTGCCAGCAGCCCTACCCCGGGCGGCGGCGGGGAGCTGTTTTTT. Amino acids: CASSPTPGGGGELFF.

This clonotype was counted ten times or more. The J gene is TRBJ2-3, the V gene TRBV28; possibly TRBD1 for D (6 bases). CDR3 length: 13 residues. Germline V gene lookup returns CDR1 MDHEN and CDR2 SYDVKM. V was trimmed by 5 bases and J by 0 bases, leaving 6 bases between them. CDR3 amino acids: CASSDRSTDTQYF. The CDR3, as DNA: TGTGCCAGCAGTGACAGGAGCACAGATACGCAGTATTTT.

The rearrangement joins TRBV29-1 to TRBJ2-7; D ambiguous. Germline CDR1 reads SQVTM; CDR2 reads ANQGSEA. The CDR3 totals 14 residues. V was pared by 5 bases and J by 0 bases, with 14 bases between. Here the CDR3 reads CSVLTTESSYEQYV. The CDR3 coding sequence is TGCAGCGTTCTAACAACAGAGAGCTCCTACGAGCAGTACGTC.